Sequencing of this TCR beta chain was carried out in a study of blood T cell repertoires in COVID-19. Study-wide context: Sites in the United States, Italy and Spain provided acute and convalescent COVID-19 samples. Sources were T cells, B-cell-depleted T cells, or PBMCs; the material itself was cDNA or gDNA.

The table came from immunoSEQ multiplex PCR; TCRdb's copy has only in-frame clones and leaves some out. The data contain roughly 290,000 clones, 70% to 85% of them singletons. The ends were cut back, 5 bases at V and 3 bases at J, with 10 bases in the middle. This CDR3 has 13 amino acids. From germline, CDR1 is SGHNT and CDR2 YENEEA. The rearrangement links TRBV11-3 to TRBJ1-1; D may be TRBD1 (5 bases). Sequenced material: peripheral blood. The origin of this receptor is a human donor with COVID-19, enrolled during active disease. The donor label of this sample is uncertain. The DNA of the CDR3 is TGTGCCAGCAGCCTCCTAGGGGACACTGAAGCTTTCTTT. This sequence encodes CASSLLGDTEAFF.